The present T cell receptor beta chain was sequenced within a study of shared clonotypes between healthy human individuals. The wider study: Each donor's CD4 naive and CD4 memory cells filled three plates apiece, CD8 naive two, and CD8 memory one.

This CDR3 contains 15 residues. Per the germline V gene, CDR1 is SGHTS and CDR2 is YDEGEE. V was pared by 0 bases and J by 3 bases, with 0 bases of the junction left unmatched. As defined, naive CD8 cells were CD45RO-negative and positively selected for CCR7, with terminally differentiated effector memory CD45RA+ cells excluded. Assay execution took place at the deep level. Method: immunoSEQ multiplex PCR; TCRdb's copy keeps in-frame clones and lacks some. Here the sample spans about 580,000 clones, 95% to 98% being singletons. This sequence joins TRBV5-8 and TRBJ2-1; 10 bases are shared with TRBD2. The origin of this receptor is a man aged 25-45 years in good health. Sequenced material: naive CD8+ T cells sorted from blood. CDR3 sequence (DNA): TGTGCCAGCAGCTTGGGACTAGCGGGCTACAATGAGCAGTTCTTC. This gives the protein CASSLGLAGYNEQFF.